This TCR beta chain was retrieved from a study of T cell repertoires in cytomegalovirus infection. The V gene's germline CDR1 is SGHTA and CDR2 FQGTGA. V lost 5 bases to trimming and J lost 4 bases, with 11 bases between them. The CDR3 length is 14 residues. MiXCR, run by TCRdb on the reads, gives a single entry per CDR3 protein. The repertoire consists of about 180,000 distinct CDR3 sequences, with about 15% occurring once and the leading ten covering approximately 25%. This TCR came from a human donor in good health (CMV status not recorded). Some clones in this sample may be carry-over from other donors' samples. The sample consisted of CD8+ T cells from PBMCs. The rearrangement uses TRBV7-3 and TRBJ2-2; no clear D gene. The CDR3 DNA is TGTGCCAGCAGCCTAGGCACGGTCACCGGGGAGCTGTTTTTT. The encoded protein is CASSLGTVTGELFF.